This TCR beta chain stems from a study of memory CD4+ T cells and cytomegalovirus serostatus. Turning to the study itself: Donors were healthy Belgian adults, fewer than ten CMV seropositive and 24 seronegative.

Produced via immunoSEQ multiplex PCR; TCRdb's table is partial and in-frame only. Found here are 70,000 to 90,000 clones, roughly 78% of them singletons; the top ten hold 2.6%. Single viable CD3+CD4+CD8-CD45RO+ cells were sorted as the memory CD4+ T cells. Germline V gives CDR1 LNHDA, CDR2 SQIVND (reference sequence). J lost 11 bases, V lost 6 bases, and 12 bases had no gene match. CDR3 size: 14 residues. This clonotype was sampled from an adult in good health and CMV-seropositive. Source material: memory CD4+ T cells from blood. The V gene is TRBV19, the J gene TRBJ2-1, with 8 bases that match TRBD1. This CDR3 reads CASRTSGGGLKQFF. The DNA of the CDR3 is TGTGCCAGTAGGACCTCAGGGGGCGGGCTGAAGCAGTTCTTC.